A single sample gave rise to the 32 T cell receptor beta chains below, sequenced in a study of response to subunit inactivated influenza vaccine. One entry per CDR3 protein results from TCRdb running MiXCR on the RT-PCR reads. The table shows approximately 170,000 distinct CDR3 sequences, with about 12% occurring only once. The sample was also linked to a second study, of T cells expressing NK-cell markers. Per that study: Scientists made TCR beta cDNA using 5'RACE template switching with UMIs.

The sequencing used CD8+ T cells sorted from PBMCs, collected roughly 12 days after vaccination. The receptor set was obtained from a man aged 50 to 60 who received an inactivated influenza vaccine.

The CDR3 DNA reads as TGTGCCAGCAGCCAATTCAGGAGCAATGAGCAGTTCTTC. Its protein is CASSQFRSNEQFF. The chain employs TRBV14 and TRBJ2-1; the D is unclear. From germline, CDR1 is SGHDN and CDR2 FVKESK. Deletions cut 2 bases from V and 6 bases from J, with 8 bases between. CDR3 length: 13 amino acids.

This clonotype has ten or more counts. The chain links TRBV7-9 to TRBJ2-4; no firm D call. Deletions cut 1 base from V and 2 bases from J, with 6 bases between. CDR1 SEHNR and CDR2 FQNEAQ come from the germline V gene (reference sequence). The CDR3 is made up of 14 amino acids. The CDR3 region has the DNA TGTGCCAGCAGCTTAGGGGCCACCAAAAACATTCAGTACTTC. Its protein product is CASSLGATKNIQYF.

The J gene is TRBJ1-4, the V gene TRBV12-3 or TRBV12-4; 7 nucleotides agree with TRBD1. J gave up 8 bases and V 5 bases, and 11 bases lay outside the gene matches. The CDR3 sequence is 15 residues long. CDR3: CASSPGGAESEKLFF. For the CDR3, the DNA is TGTGCCAGCAGTCCAGGGGGGGCTGAATCCGAAAAACTGTTTTTT.

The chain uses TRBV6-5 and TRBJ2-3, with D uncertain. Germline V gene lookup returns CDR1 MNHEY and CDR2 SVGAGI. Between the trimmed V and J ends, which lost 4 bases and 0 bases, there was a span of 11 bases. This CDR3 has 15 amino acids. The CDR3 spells CASSSAVSSTDTQYF. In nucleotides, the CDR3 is TGTGCCAGCAGTTCAGCAGTTTCTAGCACAGATACGCAGTATTTT.

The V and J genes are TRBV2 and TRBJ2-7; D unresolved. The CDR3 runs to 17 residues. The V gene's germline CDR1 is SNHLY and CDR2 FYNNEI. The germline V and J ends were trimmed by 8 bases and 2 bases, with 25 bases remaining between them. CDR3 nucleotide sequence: TGTGCCAGCCAGGTTAGCCAGTTCAAAACCCCAACCTACGAGCAGTACTTC. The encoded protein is CASQVSQFKTPTYEQYF.

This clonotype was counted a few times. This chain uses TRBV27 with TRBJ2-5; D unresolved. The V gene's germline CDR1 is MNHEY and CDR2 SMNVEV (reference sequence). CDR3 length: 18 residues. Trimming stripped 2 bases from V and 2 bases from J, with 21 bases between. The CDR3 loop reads CASSLGPRPDLKQETQYF. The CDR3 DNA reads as TGTGCCAGCAGTTTAGGTCCACGCCCAGACCTAAAACAAGAGACCCAGTACTTC.

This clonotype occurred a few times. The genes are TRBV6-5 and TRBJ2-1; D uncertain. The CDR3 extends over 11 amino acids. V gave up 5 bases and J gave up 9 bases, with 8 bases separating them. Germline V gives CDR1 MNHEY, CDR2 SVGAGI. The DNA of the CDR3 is TGTGCCAGCAGTCAATTCGGTGAGCAGTTCTTC. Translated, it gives CASSQFGEQFF.

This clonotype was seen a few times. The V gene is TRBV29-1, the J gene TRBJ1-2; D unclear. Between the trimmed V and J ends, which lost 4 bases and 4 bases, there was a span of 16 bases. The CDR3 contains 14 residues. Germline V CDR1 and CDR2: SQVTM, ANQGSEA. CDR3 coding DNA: TGCAGCGTTGTCGCCGGGCCCGACCTCTATGGCTACACCTTC. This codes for CSVVAGPDLYGYTF.

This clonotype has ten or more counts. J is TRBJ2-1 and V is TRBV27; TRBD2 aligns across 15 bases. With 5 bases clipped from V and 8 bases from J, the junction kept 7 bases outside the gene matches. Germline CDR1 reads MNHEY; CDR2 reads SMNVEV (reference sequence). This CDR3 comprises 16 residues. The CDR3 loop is CASSPGLAGGPYEQFF. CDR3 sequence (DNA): TGTGCCAGCAGTCCCGGACTAGCGGGAGGGCCATATGAGCAGTTCTTC.

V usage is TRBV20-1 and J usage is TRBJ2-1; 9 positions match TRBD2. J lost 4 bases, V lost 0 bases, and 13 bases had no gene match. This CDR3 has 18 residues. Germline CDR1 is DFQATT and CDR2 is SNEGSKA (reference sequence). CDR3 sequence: CSARDKVSGGRLYNEQFF. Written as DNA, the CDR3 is TGCAGTGCTAGAGATAAAGTTAGCGGGGGCCGCCTTTACAATGAGCAGTTCTTC.

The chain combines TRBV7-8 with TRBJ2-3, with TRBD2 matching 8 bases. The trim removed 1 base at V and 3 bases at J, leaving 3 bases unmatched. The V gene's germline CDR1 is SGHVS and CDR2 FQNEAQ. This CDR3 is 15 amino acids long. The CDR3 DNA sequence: TGTGCCAGCAGCTTAGAGACGGGAGGGACAGATACGCAGTATTTT. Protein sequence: CASSLETGGTDTQYF.

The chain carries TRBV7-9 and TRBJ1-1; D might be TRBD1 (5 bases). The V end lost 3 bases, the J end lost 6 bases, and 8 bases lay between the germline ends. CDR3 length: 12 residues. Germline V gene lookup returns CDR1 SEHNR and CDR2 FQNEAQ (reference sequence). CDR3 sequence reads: CASSFAGSEAFF. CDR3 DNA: TGTGCCAGCAGCTTCGCAGGGTCTGAAGCTTTCTTT.

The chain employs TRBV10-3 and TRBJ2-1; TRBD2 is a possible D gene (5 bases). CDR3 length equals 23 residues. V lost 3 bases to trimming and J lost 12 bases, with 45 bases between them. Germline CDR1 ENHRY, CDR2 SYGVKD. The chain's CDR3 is CAISETSVRPGLSTTARLAGQFF. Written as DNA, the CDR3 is TGTGCCATCAGTGAAACCTCCGTCCGCCCAGGACTTTCTACCACCGCAAGACTCGCCGGGCAGTTCTTC.

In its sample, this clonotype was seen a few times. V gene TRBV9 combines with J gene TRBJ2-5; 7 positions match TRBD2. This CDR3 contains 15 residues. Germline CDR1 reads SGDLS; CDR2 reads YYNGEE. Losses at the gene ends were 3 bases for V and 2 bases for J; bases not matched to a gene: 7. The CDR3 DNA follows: TGTGCCAGCAGCGCCACCGGGGGGAGACAAGAGACCCAGTACTTC. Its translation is CASSATGGRQETQYF.

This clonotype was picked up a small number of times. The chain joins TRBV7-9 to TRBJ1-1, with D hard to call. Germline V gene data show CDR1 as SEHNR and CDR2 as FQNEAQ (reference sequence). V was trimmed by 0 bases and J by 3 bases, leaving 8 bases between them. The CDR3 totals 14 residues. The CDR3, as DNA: TGTGCCAGCAGCTTAGCGGGCCGGTACACTGAAGCTTTCTTT. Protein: CASSLAGRYTEAFF. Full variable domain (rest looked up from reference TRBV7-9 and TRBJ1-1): DTGVSQNPRHKITKRGQNVTFRCDPISEHNRLYWYRQTLGQGPEFLTYFQNEAQLEKSRLLSDRFSAERPKGSFSTLEIQRTEQGDSAMYLCASSLAGRYTEAFFGQGTRLTVV.

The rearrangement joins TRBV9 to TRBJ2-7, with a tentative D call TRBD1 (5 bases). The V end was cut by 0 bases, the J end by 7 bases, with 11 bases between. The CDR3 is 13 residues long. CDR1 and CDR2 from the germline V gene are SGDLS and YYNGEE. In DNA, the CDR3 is TGTGCCAGCAGCGTAGCTCCAGGGATTGAGCAGTACTTC. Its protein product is CASSVAPGIEQYF.

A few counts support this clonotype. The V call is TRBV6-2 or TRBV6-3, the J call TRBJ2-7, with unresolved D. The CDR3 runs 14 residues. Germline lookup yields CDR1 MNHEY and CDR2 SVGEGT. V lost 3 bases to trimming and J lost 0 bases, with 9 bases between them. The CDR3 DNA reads TGTGCCAGCAGTTATGTAGGGTTCTCCTACGAGCAGTACTTC. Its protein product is CASSYVGFSYEQYF.

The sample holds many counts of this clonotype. In DNA form, the CDR3 reads TGTGCCAGCAGCCAGGAGTCGGGGAATGAGCAGTTCTTC. Its protein is CASSQESGNEQFF. The chain is built from TRBV7-8 and TRBJ2-1; TRBD2 might be the D (5 bases). Trimming stripped 5 bases from V and 7 bases from J, with 12 bases between. Looked up from germline, CDR1 is SGHVS and CDR2 is FQNEAQ. The CDR3 totals 13 residues.

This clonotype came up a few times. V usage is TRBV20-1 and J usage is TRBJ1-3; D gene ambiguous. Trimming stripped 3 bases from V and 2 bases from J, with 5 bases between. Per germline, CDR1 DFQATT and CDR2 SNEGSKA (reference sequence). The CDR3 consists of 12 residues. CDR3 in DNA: TGCAGTGCTAGCAGTACTGGAAACACCATATATTTT. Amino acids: CSASSTGNTIYF.

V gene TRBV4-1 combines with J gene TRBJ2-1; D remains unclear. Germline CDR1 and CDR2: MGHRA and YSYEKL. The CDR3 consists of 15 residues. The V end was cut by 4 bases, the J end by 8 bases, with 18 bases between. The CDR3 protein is CASSPGDGTRDEQFF. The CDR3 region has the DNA TGCGCCAGCAGCCCCGGCGACGGCACTCGGGATGAGCAGTTCTTC.

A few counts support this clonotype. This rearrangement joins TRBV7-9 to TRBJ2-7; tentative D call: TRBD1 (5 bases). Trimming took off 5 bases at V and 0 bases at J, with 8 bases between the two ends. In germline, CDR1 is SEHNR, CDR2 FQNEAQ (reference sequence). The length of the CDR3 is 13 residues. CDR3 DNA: TGTGCCAGCAGCCCGGACAACTCCTACGAGCAGTACTTC. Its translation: CASSPDNSYEQYF.

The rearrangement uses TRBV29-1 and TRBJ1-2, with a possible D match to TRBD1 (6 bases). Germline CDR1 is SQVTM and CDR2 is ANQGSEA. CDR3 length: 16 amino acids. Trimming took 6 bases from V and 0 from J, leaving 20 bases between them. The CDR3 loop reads CSVQSLWGAPNYGYTF. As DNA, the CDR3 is TGCAGCGTCCAATCCCTGTGGGGGGCCCCTAACTATGGCTACACCTTC. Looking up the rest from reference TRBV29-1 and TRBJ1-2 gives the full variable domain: SAVISQKPSRDICQRGTSLTIQCQVDSQVTMMFWYRQQPGQSLTLIATANQGSEATYESGFVIDKFPISRPNLTFSTLTVSNMSPEDSSIYLCSVQSLWGAPNYGYTFGSGTRLTVV.

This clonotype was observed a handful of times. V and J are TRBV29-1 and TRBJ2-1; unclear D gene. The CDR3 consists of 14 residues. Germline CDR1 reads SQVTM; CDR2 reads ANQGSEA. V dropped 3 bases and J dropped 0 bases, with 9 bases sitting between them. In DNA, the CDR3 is TGCAGCGTTGAGCGGACGGACTCCTACAATGAGCAGTTCTTC. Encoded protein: CSVERTDSYNEQFF.

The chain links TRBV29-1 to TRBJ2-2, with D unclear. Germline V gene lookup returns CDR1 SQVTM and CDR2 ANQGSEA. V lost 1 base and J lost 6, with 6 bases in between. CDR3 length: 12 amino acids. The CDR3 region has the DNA TGCAGCGTTGAAGGGGTTTCCGGGGAGCTGTTTTTT. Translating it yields CSVEGVSGELFF.

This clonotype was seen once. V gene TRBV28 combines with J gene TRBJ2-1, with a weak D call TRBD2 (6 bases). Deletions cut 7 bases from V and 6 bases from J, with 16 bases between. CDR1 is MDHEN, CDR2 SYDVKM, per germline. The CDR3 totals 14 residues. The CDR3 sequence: CASKSIAVANEQFF. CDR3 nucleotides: TGTGCCAGCAAGTCGATAGCGGTAGCCAATGAGCAGTTCTTC.

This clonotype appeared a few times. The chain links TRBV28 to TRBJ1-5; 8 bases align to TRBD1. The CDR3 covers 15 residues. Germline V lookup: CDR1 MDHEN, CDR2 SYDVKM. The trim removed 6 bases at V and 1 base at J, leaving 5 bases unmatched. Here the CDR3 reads CASRQYRGSNQPQHF. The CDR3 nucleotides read TGTGCCAGCAGACAGTACAGGGGGAGCAATCAGCCCCAGCATTTT.

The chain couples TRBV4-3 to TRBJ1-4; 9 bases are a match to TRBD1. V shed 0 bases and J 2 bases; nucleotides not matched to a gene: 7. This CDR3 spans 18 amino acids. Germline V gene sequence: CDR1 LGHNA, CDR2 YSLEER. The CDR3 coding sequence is TGCGCCAGCAGCCAAGAGAGCGGGACAGGGACTACTAATGAAAAACTGTTTTTT. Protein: CASSQESGTGTTNEKLFF.

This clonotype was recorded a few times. DNA of the CDR3: TGTGCCAGCAGCAAAGAGACAGAAAGCACAGATACGCAGTATTTT. This gives the protein CASSKETESTDTQYF. This chain links TRBV21-1 with TRBJ2-3; the DNA was not compared with TRBD1, the D call given in the table. TRBV21-1 counts as a pseudogene. The CDR3 has 15 amino acids.

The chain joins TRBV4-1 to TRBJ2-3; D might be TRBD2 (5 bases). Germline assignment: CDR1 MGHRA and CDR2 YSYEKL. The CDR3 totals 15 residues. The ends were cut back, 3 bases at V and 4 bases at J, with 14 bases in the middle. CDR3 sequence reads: CASSQRTSPADTQYF. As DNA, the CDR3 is TGCGCCAGCAGCCAGAGGACTTCCCCCGCAGATACGCAGTATTTT.

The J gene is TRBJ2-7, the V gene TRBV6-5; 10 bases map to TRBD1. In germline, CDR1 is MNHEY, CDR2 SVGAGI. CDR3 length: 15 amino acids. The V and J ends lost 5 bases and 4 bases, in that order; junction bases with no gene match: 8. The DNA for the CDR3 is TGTGCCAGCAGTAACCCGGGACAGGGGTTTTACGAGCAGTACTTC. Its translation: CASSNPGQGFYEQYF.

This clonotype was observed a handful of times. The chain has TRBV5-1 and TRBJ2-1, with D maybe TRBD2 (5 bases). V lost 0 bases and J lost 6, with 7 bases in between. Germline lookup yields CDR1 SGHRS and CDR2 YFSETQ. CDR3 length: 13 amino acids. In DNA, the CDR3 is TGCGCCAGCAGCTTGGACGCGGGCAATGAGCAGTTCTTC. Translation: CASSLDAGNEQFF.

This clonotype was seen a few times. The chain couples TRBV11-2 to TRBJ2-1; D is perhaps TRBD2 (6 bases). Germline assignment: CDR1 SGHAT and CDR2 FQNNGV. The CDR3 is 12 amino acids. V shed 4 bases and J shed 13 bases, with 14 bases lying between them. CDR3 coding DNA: TGTGCCAGCAGCTCGGAGGGGAACCCTCAGTTCTTC. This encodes CASSSEGNPQFF.